This TCR beta chain stems from a study of T cell repertoires in cytomegalovirus infection. TCRdb reprocessed the reads via MiXCR and lists one record per CDR3 protein. The sample contains about 830,000 distinct CDR3 sequences, about 30% of which appear only once. Study-level results: Identification of carriers of CMV plus the relevant HLA was achieved through cumulative public TCR beta family frequency.

A remark on this clonotype: What it binds is unknown.

Losses at the gene ends were 5 bases for V and 6 bases for J; bases not matched to a gene: 7. The CDR3 runs to 15 residues. This sequence originates from a human donor in good health (CMV status not recorded). Some clones in this sample may be carry-over from other donors' samples. The chain combines TRBV12-3 or TRBV12-4 with TRBJ1-4, with 9 bases identical to TRBD1. The sample here was cultured CD8+ T cells from PBMCs, taken from culture after CMV antigen stimulation. CDR3 bases: TGTGCCAGCAGTCAAGGGGACAGGGAACATGAAAAACTGTTTTTT. Protein sequence: CASSQGDREHEKLFF.